This T cell receptor beta chain was found in a study of blood T cell repertoires in COVID-19. Across the whole study: PBMCs, B-cell-depleted T cells, or T cells provided the cDNA or gDNA that made up the material.

The protocol was immunoSEQ multiplex PCR, while the TCRdb copy is restricted to in-frame clones and leaves out a portion. The sample has 140,000 to 150,000 clones; about 87% are singletons. CDR1 and CDR2 (germline): LGHNT, FRNRAP. This CDR3 contains 13 residues. The V segment lost 5 bases and the J segment 5 bases; nucleotides outside the gene matches: 4. The receptor was derived from a human donor in a cohort sampled during active COVID-19. The chain recombines TRBV12-5 with TRBJ2-5; 8 bases map to TRBD1. The sample comprised peripheral blood. The DNA for the CDR3 is TGTGCTAGTGGTAGACAGGGGCGGGAGACCCAGTACTTC. Protein product: CASGRQGRETQYF.